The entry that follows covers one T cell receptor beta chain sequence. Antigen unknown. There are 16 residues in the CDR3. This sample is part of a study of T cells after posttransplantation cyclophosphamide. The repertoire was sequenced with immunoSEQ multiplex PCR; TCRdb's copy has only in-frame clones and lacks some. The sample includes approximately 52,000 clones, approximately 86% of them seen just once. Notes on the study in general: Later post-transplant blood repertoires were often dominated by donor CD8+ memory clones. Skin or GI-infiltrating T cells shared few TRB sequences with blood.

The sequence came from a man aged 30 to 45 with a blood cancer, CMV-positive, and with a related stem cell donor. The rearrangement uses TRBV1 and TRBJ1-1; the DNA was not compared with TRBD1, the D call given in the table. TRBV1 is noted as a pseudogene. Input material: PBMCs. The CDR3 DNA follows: TGCACCAGCAGGGGGGACAGGCCCCTTGAACTCCCTGAAGCTTTCTTT. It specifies CTSRGDRPLELPEAFF.